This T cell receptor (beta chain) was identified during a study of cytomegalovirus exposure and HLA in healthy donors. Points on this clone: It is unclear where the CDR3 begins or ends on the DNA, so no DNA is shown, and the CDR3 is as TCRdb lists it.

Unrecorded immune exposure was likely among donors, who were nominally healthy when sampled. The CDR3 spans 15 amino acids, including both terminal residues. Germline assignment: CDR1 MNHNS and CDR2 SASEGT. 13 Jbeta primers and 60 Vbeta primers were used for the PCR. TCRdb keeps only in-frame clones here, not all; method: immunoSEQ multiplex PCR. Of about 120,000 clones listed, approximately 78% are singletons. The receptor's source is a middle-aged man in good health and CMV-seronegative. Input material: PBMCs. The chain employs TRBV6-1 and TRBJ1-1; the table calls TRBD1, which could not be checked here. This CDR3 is CASSSSTEMNTEAFF.